The 16 T cell receptor beta chains given below trace back to one sample, sequenced in a study of cytomegalovirus exposure and HLA in healthy donors (dated by TCRdb to about 2017). Libraries were made using the immunoSEQ multiplex PCR assay. TCRdb retrieved this table from immuneACCESS and kept in-frame rearrangements only. Not all clones are present; in checked studies, unresolved V genes account for under half, and no reason is known for the remainder. The sample records fewer than 150,000 clones, around nine tenths of which are singletons. The ten largest clones represent nearly 4.5% of the sample. Specimen: PBMCs. These receptor sequences come from a man between 18 and 29 years old in good health and CMV-seropositive.

This clone has just one count. The chain uses TRBV2 and TRBJ1-5; TRBD1 is a possible D gene (5 bases). Germline CDR1 and CDR2: SNHLY and FYNNEI. The CDR3 length is 13 residues. V shed 3 bases and J shed 6 bases, with 9 bases lying between them. In DNA form, the CDR3 reads TGTGCCAGCAGTGAGGGGCTGGGTCAGCCCCAGCATTTT. It codes for CASSEGLGQPQHF. Drawing the rest from reference TRBV2 and TRBJ1-5, the complete variable domain is EPEVTQTPSHQVTQMGQEVILRCVPISNHLYFYWYRQILGQKVEFLVSFYNNEISEKSEIFDDQFSVERPDGSNFTLKIRSTKLEDSAMYFCASSEGLGQPQHFGDGTRLSIL.

The chain uses TRBV19 and TRBJ1-1, with 10 bases that match TRBD1. The CDR3 loop spans 17 amino acids. Germline V gene lookup returns CDR1 LNHDA and CDR2 SQIVND (reference sequence). The V and J ends lost 7 bases and 1 base, in that order; junction bases with no gene match: 12. In DNA, the CDR3 is TGTGCCAGTACCTCGACAGGGGGCGCGATACCGAACACTGAAGCTTTCTTT. This encodes CASTSTGGAIPNTEAFF.

The chain links TRBV4-3 to TRBJ1-4; 9 nucleotides agree with TRBD1. Trimming cost V 3 bases and J 0 bases; bases outside gene matches: 11. The CDR3 covers 19 residues. Germline-derived CDR1 and CDR2 are LGHNA and YSLEER. CDR3 residues: CASSQSPGTGQATNEKLFF. The CDR3 nucleotides read TGCGCCAGCAGCCAGAGTCCCGGGACAGGGCAAGCAACTAATGAAAAACTGTTTTTT.

The chain is built from TRBV5-1 and TRBJ2-3; 7 bases fit TRBD1. The V gene end was trimmed by 4 bases and the J gene end by 4 bases; junction bases not matched to a gene: 9. The germline gives CDR1 SGHRS, CDR2 YFSETQ. This CDR3 contains 15 residues. CDR3 DNA: TGCGCCAGCAGCCGAGACAGGGCTGGGGCAGATACGCAGTATTTT. Translating it yields CASSRDRAGADTQYF.

The sample holds a few counts of this clone. The rearrangement joins TRBV7-9 to TRBJ2-1; 12 bases match TRBD2. V dropped 5 bases and J dropped 7; count of bases not matched to a gene: 6. The CDR3 is 15 residues long. In germline, CDR1 is SEHNR, CDR2 FQNEAQ (reference sequence). DNA of the CDR3: TGTGCCAGCAGCGCGGGACTAGCGGGTATTAATGAGCAGTTCTTC. Translating it yields CASSAGLAGINEQFF.

The chain couples TRBV6-1 to TRBJ1-5, with TRBD1 matching over 7 bases. This CDR3 comprises 14 residues. Trimming cost V 6 bases and J 6 bases; bases outside gene matches: 8. Germline V gene sequence: CDR1 MNHNS, CDR2 SASEGT. The CDR3: CASSAQGQGQPQHF. In nucleotides, the CDR3 is TGTGCCAGCAGCGCACAGGGGCAGGGTCAGCCCCAGCATTTT.

This chain links TRBV7-8 with TRBJ2-7, with D hard to call. V was shortened by 3 bases and J by 3 bases, with 15 bases between the two germline ends. This CDR3 has 15 residues. Germline-derived CDR1 and CDR2 are SGHVS and FQNEAQ. Written as DNA, the CDR3 is TGTGCCAGCAGCTTTGGGCCCAAAAGGAACTACGAGCAGTACTTC. Its protein is CASSFGPKRNYEQYF.

This clone appeared a single time. The chain couples TRBV5-6 to TRBJ1-3, with 8 bases matching TRBD1. This CDR3 region has 16 residues. Germline values: CDR1 SGHDT, CDR2 YYEEEE. Losses at the gene ends were 4 bases for V and 0 bases for J; bases not matched to a gene: 6. As DNA, the CDR3 is TGTGCCAGCAGCCGTTTGGACAGGGCCTCTGGAAACACCATATATTTT. Amino acids: CASSRLDRASGNTIYF.

This rearrangement joins TRBV4-3 to TRBJ1-6; 9 bases align to TRBD1. Looked up from germline, CDR1 is LGHNA and CDR2 is YSLEER. The V segment lost 0 bases and the J segment 7 bases; nucleotides outside the gene matches: 1. This CDR3 comprises 15 residues. CDR3 region: CASSQDGTGNSPLHF. In DNA, the CDR3 is TGCGCCAGCAGCCAAGATGGGACAGGGAATTCACCCCTCCACTTT.

This chain joins TRBV19 and TRBJ1-2, with a tentative D call TRBD1 (6 bases). The germline V gene encodes CDR1 LNHDA and CDR2 SQIVND (reference sequence). The CDR3 spans 15 residues. Deletions cut 2 bases from V and 0 bases from J, with 10 bases between. The CDR3 bases are TGTGCCAGTAGTATACAGGGACACACTAACTATGGCTACACCTTC. Protein: CASSIQGHTNYGYTF.

The J gene is TRBJ1-5, the V gene TRBV19, with a weak D call TRBD1 (5 bases). In germline, CDR1 is LNHDA, CDR2 SQIVND (reference sequence). CDR3 length: 17 amino acids. The V end was cut by 1 base, the J end by 3 bases, with 16 bases between. CDR3: CASSIGRLKGHNQPQHF. CDR3 coding DNA: TGTGCCAGTAGTATAGGCCGTCTCAAGGGGCACAATCAGCCCCAGCATTTT.

The rearrangement links TRBV2 to TRBJ2-5; possible D gene TRBD1, 6 bases. This CDR3 is built from 13 residues. The V end lost 3 bases, the J end lost 4 bases, and 9 bases lay between the germline ends. The germline CDR1 and CDR2 sequences are SNHLY and FYNNEI. The CDR3 DNA reads as TGTGCCAGCAGTGACGGACAGCCAGAGACCCAGTACTTC. This sequence encodes CASSDGQPETQYF.

The rearrangement joins TRBV7-9 to TRBJ2-2; tentatively, D is TRBD2 (5 bases). The V gene lost 6 bases and the J gene lost 2 bases, with 13 bases spanning the gap. This CDR3 has 15 residues. Germline loops: CDR1 SEHNR, CDR2 FQNEAQ (reference sequence). The CDR3 nucleotides are TGTGCCAGCAGGGACTTGGCTGGCAACACCGGGGAGCTGTTTTTT. Translating it yields CASRDLAGNTGELFF.

The V and J genes are TRBV7-8 and TRBJ2-1, with D possibly being TRBD2 (5 bases). V dropped 0 bases and J dropped 4 bases, with 13 bases sitting between them. The germline V gene has CDR1 SGHVS and CDR2 FQNEAQ. The CDR3 totals 16 residues. CDR3 coding DNA: TGTGCCAGCAGCTTAGCGCAGGCTAGCCTTTACAATGAGCAGTTCTTC. Translation gives CASSLAQASLYNEQFF.

The chain couples TRBV7-2 to TRBJ2-7; no clear D. The CDR3 sequence is 15 residues long. With 2 bases removed from V and 0 bases from J, the gap between germline ends came to 11 bases. The V gene's germline CDR1 is SGHTA and CDR2 FQGNSA. The CDR3 sequence: CASSLSPGSSYEQYF. The CDR3 nucleotides read TGTGCCAGCAGCTTAAGCCCAGGCAGCTCCTACGAGCAGTACTTC. The variable domain in full, completed from reference TRBV7-2 and TRBJ2-7, reads GAGVSQSPSNKVTEKGKDVELRCDPISGHTALYWYRQSLGQGLEFLIYFQGNSAPDKSGLPSDRFSAERTGGSVSTLTIQRTQQEDSAVYLCASSLSPGSSYEQYFGPGTRLTVT.

J is TRBJ1-1 and V is TRBV4-2; possibly TRBD1 for D (5 bases). Trimming stripped 0 bases from V and 6 bases from J, with 17 bases between. This CDR3 has 16 amino acids. Per germline, CDR1 LGHNA and CDR2 YNFKEQ. CDR3 region: CASSQDQGVGIAEAFF. DNA for the CDR3: TGTGCCAGCAGCCAAGATCAAGGGGTGGGTATCGCTGAAGCTTTCTTT.